Below, 21 T cell receptor beta chains from the same sample are listed, as sequenced in a study of identical twins. TCRdb re-derived calls from the 5' RACE reads in MiXCR, one entry per CDR3 protein. The sample yields around 670,000 distinct CDR3 sequences, around 6.1% seen once. The sequenced sample consisted of naive T cells sorted from blood. The receptors originated from a man between 18 and 29 years old in good health.

A few counts support this clonotype. This rearrangement joins TRBV10-2 to TRBJ2-3; either TRBD1 or TRBD2 may fit D (5 bases each). The germline V and J ends were trimmed by 7 bases and 2 bases, with 13 bases remaining between them. The CDR3 has 14 amino acids. Germline loops: CDR1 WSHSY, CDR2 SAAADI. CDR3 residues: CASTAGASTDTQYF. CDR3 bases: TGCGCCAGCACCGCCGGGGCCTCCACAGATACGCAGTATTTT.

This chain links TRBV5-5 with TRBJ1-5; 7 bases align to TRBD1. Germline CDR1 reads SGHKS; CDR2 reads YYEKEE (reference sequence). The CDR3 has 15 residues. V was clipped by 1 base and J by 3 bases; unmatched bases: 4. CDR3 loop: CASSLTGVINQPQHF. In nucleotides, the CDR3 is TGTGCCAGCAGCTTGACAGGGGTTATCAATCAGCCCCAGCATTTT.

The chain uses TRBV25-1 and TRBJ2-2; tentative D call: TRBD2 (6 bases). This CDR3 has 14 residues. Germline CDR1 MGHDK, CDR2 SYGVNS. The germline V and J ends were trimmed by 4 bases and 6 bases, with 12 bases remaining between them. The CDR3 DNA sequence: TGTGCCAGCAGTGCAGGCGGGATCTCCGGGGAGCTGTTTTTT. Residues: CASSAGGISGELFF.

The chain carries TRBV27 and TRBJ1-3; possibly TRBD1 for D (6 bases). The CDR3 is made up of 16 amino acids. In germline, CDR1 is MNHEY, CDR2 SMNVEV (reference sequence). The V and J ends lost 4 bases and 0 bases respectively, with 13 bases between them. As DNA, the CDR3 is TGTGCCAGCAGTTCTAGGGGGGACCTCTCTGGAAACACCATATATTTT. This sequence encodes CASSSRGDLSGNTIYF.

This clonotype was seen repeatedly, ten times or more. J is TRBJ2-3 and V is TRBV27; D is undetermined. Germline V gene sequence: CDR1 MNHEY, CDR2 SMNVEV (reference sequence). The CDR3 loop spans 14 amino acids. V was trimmed by 5 bases and J by 4 bases, leaving 13 bases between them. This CDR3 reads CASSPTPQPDTQYF. CDR3 nucleotides: TGTGCCAGCAGTCCTACCCCCCAGCCAGATACGCAGTATTTT.

This clonotype was observed at least ten times. This sequence joins TRBV20-1 and TRBJ2-2; D possibly matches TRBD1 or TRBD2 (5 bases each). The V end was cut by 3 bases, the J end by 4 bases, with 9 bases between. The CDR3 covers 13 residues. CDR1 is DFQATT, CDR2 SNEGSKA, per germline (reference sequence). CDR3 region: CSASTGPTGELFF. In DNA form, the CDR3 reads TGCAGTGCTAGTACGGGACCCACCGGGGAGCTGTTTTTT.

The chain couples TRBV2 to TRBJ2-3, with D uncertain. CDR1 is SNHLY, CDR2 FYNNEI, per germline. V lost 6 bases and J lost 0, with 10 bases in between. This CDR3 spans 14 amino acids. CDR3 DNA: TGTGCCAGCAGAATTACTACTAGCACAGATACGCAGTATTTT. Translated, it gives CASRITTSTDTQYF. The full variable domain, its missing parts supplied by reference TRBV2 and TRBJ2-3, is EPEVTQTPSHQVTQMGQEVILRCVPISNHLYFYWYRQILGQKVEFLVSFYNNEISEKSEIFDDQFSVERPDGSNFTLKIRSTKLEDSAMYFCASRITTSTDTQYFGPGTRLTVL.

Ten or more counts support this clonotype. The chain employs TRBV28 and TRBJ2-2; D unresolved. The CDR3 covers 13 residues. Trimming took off 3 bases at V and 6 bases at J, with 8 bases between the two ends. Germline V gene lookup returns CDR1 MDHEN and CDR2 SYDVKM. The CDR3: CASSLVAPGELFF. Here the CDR3 DNA reads TGTGCCAGCAGTTTGGTGGCTCCCGGGGAGCTGTTTTTT.

Ten or more counts support this clonotype. In DNA, the CDR3 is TGTGCCAGCAGCCTCAAGGCCGGGGAGCTGTTTTTT. Translated, it gives CASSLKAGELFF. This chain connects TRBV7-2 to TRBJ2-2; D not resolved. The CDR3 sequence is 12 residues long. Germline V gene data show CDR1 as SGHTA and CDR2 as FQGNSA. Trimming removed 5 bases from V and 6 bases from J, with 7 bases in between.

This clonotype showed up just a few times. The chain uses TRBV20-1 and TRBJ2-5; D is unclear. Germline V gene lookup returns CDR1 DFQATT and CDR2 SNEGSKA (reference sequence). The CDR3 sequence is 14 residues long. Trimming stripped 1 base from V and 2 bases from J, with 11 bases between. The CDR3, as DNA: TGCAGTGCTAGAGTTGTGGGAAGACAAGAGACCCAGTACTTC. It encodes CSARVVGRQETQYF.

The genes are TRBV20-1 and TRBJ2-5; a weak D match, TRBD1 (6 bases). V dropped 5 bases and J dropped 5 bases, with 12 bases sitting between them. Germline lookup yields CDR1 DFQATT and CDR2 SNEGSKA (reference sequence). There are 12 residues in the CDR3. The CDR3 sequence: CSAAQGSETQYF. The CDR3 DNA follows: TGCAGTGCTGCACAGGGATCGGAGACCCAGTACTTC.

The chain links TRBV7-9 to TRBJ2-7; 14 bases are a match to TRBD2. The CDR3 extends over 15 amino acids. J lost 2 bases, V lost 5 bases, and 2 bases had no gene match. CDR1 is SEHNR and CDR2 is FQNEAQ in the germline V gene (reference sequence). The CDR3 nucleotides read TGTGCCAGCAGCACGGGACTAGCGGGAGCCTACGAGCAGTACTTC. Amino acids: CASSTGLAGAYEQYF.

This clonotype was counted a few times. The V and J genes are TRBV11-2 and TRBJ2-5, with no clear D. CDR3 length: 19 amino acids. Trimming took 1 base from V and 3 from J, leaving 24 bases between them. Germline V gene data show CDR1 as SGHAT and CDR2 as FQNNGV. DNA of the CDR3: TGTGCCAGCAGCTTAGTTTCTTCCGAAGGCCGCGAAGACGAAGAGACCCAGTACTTC. Translating it yields CASSLVSSEGREDEETQYF.

This clonotype was seen repeatedly, ten times or more. This rearrangement joins TRBV27 to TRBJ2-4; 11 bases are shared with TRBD2. CDR3 size: 16 residues. Looked up from germline, CDR1 is MNHEY and CDR2 is SMNVEV (reference sequence). Trimming removed 6 bases from V and 9 bases from J; junction bases left unmatched: 13. The CDR3 sequence: CASRPSTSGIASIQYF. In nucleotides, the CDR3 is TGTGCCAGCAGGCCCTCGACTAGCGGGATTGCAAGCATTCAGTACTTC.

This clonotype was picked up many times. The chain couples TRBV10-3 to TRBJ2-2; D is possibly TRBD2 (6 bases). Per germline, CDR1 ENHRY and CDR2 SYGVKD. The CDR3 covers 14 residues. Trimming removed 5 bases at V and 0 bases at J, with 7 bases between. CDR3 sequence reads: CAISTSSNTGELFF. For the CDR3, the DNA is TGTGCCATCAGTACTAGCTCGAACACCGGGGAGCTGTTTTTT.

This clonotype occurred many times. This chain connects TRBV28 to TRBJ1-3; no clear D gene. The CDR3 extends over 14 amino acids. With 3 bases removed from V and 0 bases from J, the gap between germline ends came to 6 bases. The germline V gene encodes CDR1 MDHEN and CDR2 SYDVKM. The CDR3 nucleotides are TGTGCCAGCAGTTTGGCAAACTCTGGAAACACCATATATTTT. Protein: CASSLANSGNTIYF.

This clonotype was observed a handful of times. This rearrangement joins TRBV12-3 or TRBV12-4 to TRBJ2-3; 7 nucleotides agree with TRBD1. This CDR3 has 14 amino acids. The V gene end was trimmed by 6 bases and the J gene end by 6 bases; junction bases not matched to a gene: 9. Here the CDR3 DNA reads TGTGCCAGCAGCCAGGGGGTAGGGGCGGATACGCAGTATTTT. Protein: CASSQGVGADTQYF.

This clonotype was counted between two and nine times. V usage is TRBV27 and J usage is TRBJ2-5, with 7 bases matching TRBD2. The CDR3 loop spans 13 amino acids. Germline V lookup: CDR1 MNHEY, CDR2 SMNVEV (reference sequence). Trimming cost V 3 bases and J 7 bases; bases outside gene matches: 5. CDR3: CASSLVREGTQYF. CDR3 DNA: TGTGCCAGCAGTTTGGTTAGGGAGGGGACCCAGTACTTC.

The rearrangement uses TRBV7-2 and TRBJ2-3; D might be TRBD1 (5 bases). The CDR3 extends over 13 amino acids. Trimming cost V 1 base and J 11 bases, with 13 bases left between them. Germline V gene sequence: CDR1 SGHTA, CDR2 FQGNSA. CDR3 nucleotides: TGTGCCAGCAGCTTAGACCCCCCTGGACAGCAGTATTTT. Encoded protein: CASSLDPPGQQYF.

On this clonotype: This could be a read error, since a much larger clone is one nucleotide away. CDR3 DNA: TGTGCCAGCAGCCAGGGACAGGGAGTTCAGCACTTC. Residues: CASSQGQGVQHF. The chain carries TRBV7-9 and TRBJ2-4, with 9 bases lining up with TRBD1. CDR3 length: 12 residues. CDR1 is SEHNR and CDR2 is FQNEAQ in the germline V gene (reference sequence).

This clonotype was detected ten times or more. The chain uses TRBV7-9 and TRBJ1-1; D is possibly TRBD1 (5 bases). The germline V and J ends were trimmed by 4 bases and 0 bases, with 15 bases remaining between them. The length of the CDR3 is 16 residues. Germline assignment: CDR1 SEHNR and CDR2 FQNEAQ (reference sequence). The DNA of the CDR3 is TGTGCCAGCAGCTCACGAGCAGGGAGCATGAACACTGAAGCTTTCTTT. It encodes CASSSRAGSMNTEAFF.